This T cell receptor (beta chain) derives from a study of cytomegalovirus exposure and HLA in healthy donors. A multiplex PCR was run with 60 Vbeta primers and 13 Jbeta primers. Produced via immunoSEQ multiplex PCR; TCRdb's table is partial and in-frame only. The sample includes hundreds of thousands of clones, 65% to 80% seen only once; the top ten take less than 20%. CDR3 length: 15 residues. The germline V gene has CDR1 SGHRS and CDR2 YFSETQ. The ends were cut back, 1 base at V and 7 bases at J, with 14 bases in the middle. This sequence was found in a man aged 40-49 years in good health and CMV-seronegative. The sequencing input was PBMCs. This chain links TRBV5-1 with TRBJ2-2, with D perhaps matching TRBD2 (6 bases). The CDR3 sequence is CASSLKSGFVGELFF. In DNA, the CDR3 is TGCGCCAGCAGCTTGAAGAGCGGGTTTGTCGGGGAGCTGTTTTTT.